This T cell receptor (beta chain) comes out of a study of T-cell reconstitution after alpha-beta-depleted transplantation in children. General study results and limits: There were some patients whose high TCRbeta diversity at day 60 came from surviving recipient T cells and thymic progenitors. Reportedly, only several hundred clones from non-depleted graft cells drove alpha-beta T-cell counts at about two months. By one year post-transplant, T-cell counts and diversity largely arose from T cells that were newly produced.

The TCRbeta library was prepared with unique molecular identifiers. TCRdb ran MiXCR on the PCR reads and lists one entry per CDR3 protein. This table has some 81,000 distinct CDR3 sequences, 12% to 15% appearing once. Trimming removed 0 bases from V and 8 bases from J, with 10 bases in between. This CDR3 has 13 amino acids. In germline, CDR1 is SGHDT, CDR2 YYEEEE. This clonotype was recorded many times. The antigen is not known. The TCR was taken from a male patient aged 2-15 years who had a stem cell transplant for acute lymphoblastic leukemia, so the T cells may come from the graft donor. The genes are TRBV5-6 and TRBJ2-3; D is possibly TRBD1 (5 bases). The source was PBMCs, mostly from graft donor cells, collected 180 days after TCRalphabeta/CD19-depleted stem cell transplant. In DNA form, the CDR3 reads TGTGCCAGCAGCTTGGGGCCAGGGCCTACGCAGTATTTT. Its translation: CASSLGPGPTQYF.